A selection of T cell receptor beta chains follows, all from one sample in a study of shared clonotypes between healthy human individuals. This table comes from immunoSEQ multiplex PCR, and its TCRdb copy is limited to in-frame clones, with some not included. The sample lists roughly 2,000,000 clones, 93% occurring once. The sequenced material came from naive CD8+ T cells from PBMCs. The receptors stem from a man in his late teens or twenties in good health. Some clones in this sample may be carry-over from other donors' samples. CDR3s include the opening cysteine and the closing phenylalanine or tryptophan. Each record gives: V gene, J gene, CDR3 protein.

TRBV25-1	TRBJ1-2	CASSPDRDDYGYTF
TRBV6-1	TRBJ2-1	CASSEIVTLVAGDYNEQFF
TRBV4-1	TRBJ1-4	CASSQAGDEKLFF
TRBV28	TRBJ2-7	CASSLARGRNEQYF
TRBV19	TRBJ2-3	CASSPLRGGTDTQYF
TRBV6-5	TRBJ1-1	CATAPASGGAPEAFF
TRBV27	TRBJ2-1	CASSLSYNEQFF
TRBV19	TRBJ2-4	CASSIGDNSNIQYF
TRBV5-1	TRBJ2-1	CASSLGVSGANEQFF
TRBV27	TRBJ2-1	CASSFVGTGLNEQFF
TRBV11-3	TRBJ2-1	CASSKTSGRGNEQFF
TRBV4-3	TRBJ1-4	CASSQGTGVNEKLFF
TRBV7-2	TRBJ2-5	CASSSPLADQGETQYF
TRBV7-9	TRBJ2-1	CASSLSGNEQFF
TRBV6-1	TRBJ2-2	CASSELWAGELFF
TRBV9	TRBJ2-1	CASSAGGGSQEQFF
TRBV7-9	TRBJ1-1	CASSLVEYAGTEAFF
TRBV19	TRBJ2-7	CASSNSGIGWYEQYF
TRBV7-8	TRBJ1-5	CASSSPGQGSQPQHF
TRBV4-2	TRBJ2-7	CASSQELVSYEQYF
TRBV9	TRBJ2-1	CASSAELGLGGNEQFF
TRBV2	TRBJ1-2	CASSERTGTSYGYTF
TRBV29-1	TRBJ2-7	CSAGGSSYEQYF
TRBV11-2	TRBJ2-4	CASSLLGGDSSLAKNIQYF
TRBV6-6	TRBJ2-1	CASSRTGGSYNEQFF
TRBV27	TRBJ2-7	CASRERTGAVYEQYF
TRBV5-1	TRBJ2-1	CASSLPLGMDEQFF
TRBV11-2	TRBJ1-4	CASRDSLEKLFF
TRBV12-5	TRBJ2-1	CASGFGGGREQFF
TRBV27	TRBJ2-7	CASSSFPSYEQYF
TRBV7-9	TRBJ2-7	CASSPLKDEREGYF
TRBV27	TRBJ2-3	CASSESGRAGWDTQYF
TRBV28	TRBJ2-1	CASRGPGSFNEQFF
TRBV6-1	TRBJ2-7	CASSAPTGEGTYEQYF
TRBV6-1	TRBJ1-4	CASSERQATNEKLFF
TRBV5-6	TRBJ1-2	CASSLVAGRDGYTF
TRBV4-1	TRBJ1-1	CASSQEPYFPQNTEAFF
TRBV9	TRBJ2-1	CASSVARAGTEQFF
TRBV5-1	TRBJ1-4	CASSGDRINEKLFF
TRBV5-1	TRBJ1-5	CASSLGSNQPQHF
TRBV5-6	TRBJ2-7	CASSTWGEGSYEQYF
TRBV15	TRBJ2-2	CATEKGGTGELFF
TRBV11-3	TRBJ2-1	CASSLGTGGYEQFF
TRBV6-1	TRBJ2-3	CASSGLADTDTQYF
TRBV6-4	TRBJ2-1	CASSWAGGPGNEQFF
TRBV27	TRBJ2-1	CASSPLLRTVSSYNEQFF
TRBV19	TRBJ2-1	CATHLRTGGYNEQFF